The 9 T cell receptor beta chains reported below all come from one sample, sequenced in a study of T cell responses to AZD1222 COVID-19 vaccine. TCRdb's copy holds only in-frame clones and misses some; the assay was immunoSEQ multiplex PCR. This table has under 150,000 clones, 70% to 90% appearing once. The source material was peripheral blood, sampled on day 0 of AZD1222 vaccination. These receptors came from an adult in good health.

The CDR3, as DNA: TGTGCCAGCAGCTTAGCGGGACAGGGGTTAGAAAAACTGTTTTTT. Translation: CASSLAGQGLEKLFF. The rearrangement links TRBV13 to TRBJ1-4, with 10 bases lining up with TRBD1. This CDR3 is built from 15 residues. Trimming at V came to 1 base and at J to 8 bases, leaving 4 bases not matched to a gene. Germline loops: CDR1 PRHDT, CDR2 FYEKMQ (reference sequence). Complete variable domain (other parts from reference TRBV13 and TRBJ1-4): AAGVIQSPRHLIKEKRETATLKCYPIPRHDTVYWYQQGPGQDPQFLISFYEKMQSDKGSIPDRFSAQQFSDYHSELNMSSLELGDSALYFCASSLAGQGLEKLFFGSGTQLSVL.

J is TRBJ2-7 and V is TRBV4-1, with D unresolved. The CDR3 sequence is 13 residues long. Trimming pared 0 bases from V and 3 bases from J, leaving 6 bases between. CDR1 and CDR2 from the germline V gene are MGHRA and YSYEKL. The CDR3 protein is CASSQDYGYEQYF. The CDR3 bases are TGCGCCAGCAGCCAAGATTACGGCTACGAGCAGTACTTC.

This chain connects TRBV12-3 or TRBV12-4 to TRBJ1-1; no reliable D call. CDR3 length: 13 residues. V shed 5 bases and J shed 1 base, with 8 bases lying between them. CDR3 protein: CASSHQPNTEAFF. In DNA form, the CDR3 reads TGTGCCAGCAGTCATCAGCCGAACACTGAAGCTTTCTTT.

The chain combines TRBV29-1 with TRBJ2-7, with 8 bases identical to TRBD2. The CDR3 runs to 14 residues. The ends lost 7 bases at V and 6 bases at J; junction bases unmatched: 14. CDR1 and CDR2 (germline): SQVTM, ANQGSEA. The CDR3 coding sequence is TGCAGCGCCTCAGCTGCGGGAGGAGGAGGCGAGCAGTACTTC. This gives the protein CSASAAGGGGEQYF.

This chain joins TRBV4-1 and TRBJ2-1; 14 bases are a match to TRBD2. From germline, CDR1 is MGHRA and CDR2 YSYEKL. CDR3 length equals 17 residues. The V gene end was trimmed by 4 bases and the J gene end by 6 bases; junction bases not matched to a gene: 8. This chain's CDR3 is CASSPRQGLAGVNEQFF. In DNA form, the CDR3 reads TGCGCCAGCAGCCCGAGGCAGGGACTAGCGGGAGTCAATGAGCAGTTCTTC.

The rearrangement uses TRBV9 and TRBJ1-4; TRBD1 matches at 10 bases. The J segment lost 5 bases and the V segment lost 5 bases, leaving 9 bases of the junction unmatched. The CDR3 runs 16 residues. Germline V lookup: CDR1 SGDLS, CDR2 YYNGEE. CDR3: CASSGGQGLLNEKLFF. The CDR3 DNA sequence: TGTGCCAGCAGTGGGGGACAGGGGCTCCTAAATGAAAAACTGTTTTTT.

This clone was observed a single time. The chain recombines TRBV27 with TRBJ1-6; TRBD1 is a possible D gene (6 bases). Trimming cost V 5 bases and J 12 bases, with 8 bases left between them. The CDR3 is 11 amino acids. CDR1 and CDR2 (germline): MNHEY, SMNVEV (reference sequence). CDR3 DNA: TGTGCCAGCAGTGCCAGGGGACCCCTCCACTTT. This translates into CASSARGPLHF.

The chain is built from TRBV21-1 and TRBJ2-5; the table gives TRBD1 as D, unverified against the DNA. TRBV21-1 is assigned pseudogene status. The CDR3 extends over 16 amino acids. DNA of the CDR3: TGTGCCAGCAGCAAAGTAGGGGGACACCCTCAAGAGACCCAGTACTTC. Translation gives CASSKVGGHPQETQYF.

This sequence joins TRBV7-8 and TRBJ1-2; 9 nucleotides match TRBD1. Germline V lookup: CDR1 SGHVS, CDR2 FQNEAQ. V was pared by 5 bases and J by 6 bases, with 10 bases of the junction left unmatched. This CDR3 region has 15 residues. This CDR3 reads CASSRSTGGADGYTF. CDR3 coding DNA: TGTGCCAGCAGCCGATCCACAGGGGGCGCCGATGGCTACACCTTC. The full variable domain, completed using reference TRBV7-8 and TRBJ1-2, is GAGVSQSPRYKVAKRGQDVALRCDPISGHVSLFWYQQALGQGPEFLTYFQNEAQLDKSGLPSDRFFAERPEGSVSTLKIQRTQQEDSAVYLCASSRSTGGADGYTFGSGTRLTVV.